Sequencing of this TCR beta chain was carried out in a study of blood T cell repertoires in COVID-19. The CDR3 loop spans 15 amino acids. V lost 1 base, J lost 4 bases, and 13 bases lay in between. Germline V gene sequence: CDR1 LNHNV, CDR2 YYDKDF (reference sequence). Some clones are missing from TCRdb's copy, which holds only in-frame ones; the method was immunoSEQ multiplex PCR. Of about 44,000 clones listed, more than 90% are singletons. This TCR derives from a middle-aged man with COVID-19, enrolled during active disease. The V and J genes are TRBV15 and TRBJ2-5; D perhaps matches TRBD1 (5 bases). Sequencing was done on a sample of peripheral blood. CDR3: CATSRGQVGRETQYF. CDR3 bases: TGTGCCACCAGCAGAGGTCAGGTGGGGCGAGAGACCCAGTACTTC.